This T cell receptor (beta chain) is from a study of technical replicates of blood from several donors. The V gene end was trimmed by 6 bases and the J gene end by 5 bases; junction bases not matched to a gene: 10. Germline V gene data show CDR1 as SNHLY and CDR2 as FYNNEI. CDR3 length equals 16 residues. Measured with immunoSEQ multiplex PCR; TCRdb has only the in-frame clones, and not every one. This sample carries about 61,000 clones, less than 98% of them seen once, and the ten largest clones take about 0.19%. The sequenced sample consisted of T cells isolated from PBMCs. The sequence derives from a human donor in good health. J is TRBJ1-4 and V is TRBV2, with 9 bases that match TRBD1. The CDR3 loop reads CASRENLGQGNEKLFF. In nucleotides, the CDR3 is TGTGCCAGCAGGGAAAACCTGGGACAGGGAAATGAAAAACTGTTTTTT.